A selection of T cell receptor beta chains follows, all from one sample in a study of metastatic and nonmetastatic thyroid tumors. TCRdb re-clonotyped the PCR reads through MiXCR. The sample lists roughly 10,000 clones, about 37% occurring once. Source material: tumor tissue. These receptors all stem from a female donor with papillary thyroid cancer or a benign thyroid nodule (not recorded which). Some clones in this sample may be carry-over from other donors' samples. Each CDR3 is given with its conserved first and last residue. D genes are given only for firm matches. The listing skips clone size in some rows; elsewhere it reads once, few, many or a size class.

>TRBV30|once|.|16|TRBJ2-1
CAWSGVFLSSYNEQFF
TGTGCCTGGAGCGGGGTCTTCCTGAGCTCCTACAATGAGCAGTTCTTC
>TRBV19|few|.|12|TRBJ1-2
CASSMGDYGYTF
TGTGCCAGTAGTATGGGAGACTATGGCTACACCTTC
>TRBV7-6|.|TRBD1|14|TRBJ1-6
CASSGTEYNSPLHF
TGTGCCAGCAGCGGGACAGAGTATAATTCACCCCTCCACTTT
>TRBV7-2|few|.|12|TRBJ2-2
CASSLLGGELFF
TGTGCCAGCAGCTTACTAGGCGGGGAGCTGTTTTTT
>TRBV30|.|TRBD1|13|TRBJ1-2
CAWSGAGGLGYTF
TGTGCCTGGAGTGGGGCAGGGGGGCTTGGCTACACCTTC
>TRBV28|few|.|13|TRBJ1-6
CASRKAGDSPLDF
TGTGCCAGCAGGAAAGCAGGGGACTCACCCCTCGACTTT
>TRBV9|.|TRBD1|15|TRBJ2-2
CASSVGQGDTGELFF
TGTGCCAGCAGCGTTGGACAGGGAGACACCGGGGAGCTGTTTTTT
>TRBV12-3/TRBV12-4|few|TRBD1|14|TRBJ2-7
CASSPPDRVYEQYF
TGTGCCAGCAGCCCCCCCGACAGGGTCTACGAGCAGTACTTC
>TRBV6-1|few|.|15|TRBJ2-7
CASSADRVQSGEQYF
TGTGCCAGCAGTGCCGACCGGGTGCAATCGGGCGAGCAGTACTTC
>TRBV19|.|.|16|TRBJ2-3
CASSEGLASVSDTQYF
TGTGCCAGTAGCGAGGGACTGGCGTCAGTTTCAGATACGCAGTATTTT
>TRBV11-2|.|TRBD2|15|TRBJ2-1
CASSPGLAGNNEQFF
TGCGCCAGCAGCCCGGGACTAGCGGGGAACAATGAGCAGTTCTTC
>TRBV12-3/TRBV12-4|few|TRBD1|13|TRBJ1-2
CASRGQGNYGYTF
TGTGCCAGCAGGGGACAGGGGAACTATGGCTACACCTTC
>TRBV28|few|TRBD1|14|TRBJ2-7
CASRFRDSSYEQYF
TGTGCCAGCAGGTTCCGGGACAGCTCCTACGAGCAGTACTTC
>TRBV5-1|few|.|14|TRBJ1-1
CASSLGAGNTEAFF
TGCGCCAGCAGCTTGGGGGCCGGGAACACTGAAGCTTTCTTT
>TRBV19|.|TRBD1|15|TRBJ1-5
CASSRGQGAPQPQHF
TGTGCCAGTAGTAGGGGACAGGGGGCGCCTCAGCCCCAGCATTTT
>TRBV7-9|few|.|14|TRBJ2-3
CASSLQWEADTQYF
TGTGCCAGCAGCTTGCAGTGGGAGGCAGATACGCAGTATTTT
>TRBV11-3|.|.|15|TRBJ2-3
CASSHLGGGTDTQYF
TGTGCCAGCAGCCACCTGGGTGGGGGCACAGATACGCAGTATTTT
>TRBV6-1|few|TRBD2|14|TRBJ2-1
CATQTSASYNEQFF
TGTGCCACCCAGACTAGCGCATCCTACAATGAGCAGTTCTTC
>TRBV11-3|once|.|12|TRBJ1-1
CASREGDGPAFF
TGTGCCTCCCGGGAGGGGGATGGGCCCGCTTTCTTT
>TRBV6-1|.|TRBD2|15|TRBJ2-7
CASSEEAGASYEQYF
TGTGCCAGCAGTGAAGAGGCGGGAGCATCCTACGAGCAGTACTTC
>TRBV11-2|.|TRBD2|14|TRBJ2-7
CASSLDLADDEQYF
TGTGCCAGCAGCTTAGATCTAGCGGACGACGAGCAGTACTTC
>TRBV15|.|TRBD2|18|TRBJ2-1
CATSRESGVAGVGNEQFF
TGTGCCACCAGCAGAGAATCAGGGGTAGCGGGAGTCGGGAATGAGCAGTTCTTC
>TRBV6-1|.|TRBD1|14|TRBJ2-7
CASSLRDRDYEQYF
TGTGCCAGCAGTCTCCGGGACAGGGACTACGAGCAGTACTTC
>TRBV5-1|.|.|16|TRBJ2-2
CASSKGSYANTGELFF
TGCGCCAGCAGTAAGGGGTCTTACGCGAACACCGGGGAGCTGTTTTTT
>TRBV28|.|.|13|TRBJ1-5
CASSYVEDQPRHF
TGTGCCAGCAGTTACGTTGAGGATCAGCCCCGGCATTTT
>TRBV10-3|few|.|16|TRBJ2-3
CAISHGGGAGTDTQYF
TGTGCCATCAGCCACGGGGGCGGGGCCGGCACAGATACGCAGTATTTT
>TRBV5-1|.|TRBD1|15|TRBJ1-6
CASTSGQLNNSPLHF
TGCGCCAGCACCTCGGGACAGCTAAATAATTCACCCCTCCACTTT
>TRBV27|few|TRBD2|15|TRBJ2-7
CASSPRLAGDQEQYF
TGTGCCAGCAGTCCGAGACTAGCGGGAGATCAAGAGCAGTACTTC
>TRBV6-2/TRBV6-3|.|.|15|TRBJ2-6
CASSFDISGANVLTF
TGTGCCAGCAGTTTCGACATCTCTGGGGCCAACGTCCTGACTTTC
>TRBV5-4|few|TRBD2|14|TRBJ2-2
CASSAGLGVGELFF
TGTGCCAGCAGCGCGGGACTAGGGGTCGGGGAGCTGTTTTTT
>TRBV11-2|.|TRBD2|16|TRBJ2-5
CASSPSGGASGETQYF
TGTGCCAGCAGCCCCAGCGGGGGGGCCTCAGGAGAGACCCAGTACTTC
>TRBV6-6|.|TRBD1|18|TRBJ2-3
CASSRAIRDRLSTDTQYF
TGTGCCAGCAGCCGAGCTATCCGGGACAGGCTCAGCACAGATACGCAGTATTTT
>TRBV20-1|.|.|13|TRBJ2-7
CSASGGSSYEQYF
TGCAGTGCTAGCGGGGGAAGCTCCTACGAGCAGTACTTC
>TRBV20-1|.|TRBD2|19|TRBJ2-6
CSASRVAGALNSGANVLTF
TGCAGTGCTAGTCGGGTAGCGGGGGCCCTCAACTCTGGGGCCAACGTCCTGACTTTC
>TRBV7-8|few|.|14|TRBJ2-7
CASSFGTAGYEQYF
TGTGCCAGCAGCTTCGGGACAGCGGGCTACGAGCAGTACTTC
>TRBV11-2|.|.|13|TRBJ2-5
CASSLRRVSAQYF
TGTGCCAGCAGCTTAAGAAGAGTTTCGGCCCAGTACTTC
>TRBV30|.|.|11|TRBJ1-4
CAWRRGEKLFF
TGTGCCTGGAGAAGGGGCGAAAAACTGTTTTTT
>TRBV6-2/TRBV6-3|few|.|13|TRBJ2-7
CASSTLPYTEQYF
TGTGCCAGCAGCACTTTGCCATATACCGAGCAGTACTTC
>TRBV2|.|.|15|TRBJ1-6
CAGSQTGNYNSPLHF
TGTGCCGGATCCCAGACAGGCAATTATAATTCACCCCTCCACTTT
>TRBV7-9|medium-sized|.|13|TRBJ1-4
CASSLGGEEKLFF
TGTGCCAGCAGCTTAGGGGGAGAGGAAAAACTGTTTTTT
>TRBV15|.|.|13|TRBJ1-2
CATSRDSNYGYTF
TGTGCCACCAGCAGAGACAGTAACTATGGCTACACCTTC
>TRBV6-2/TRBV6-3|few|TRBD2|14|TRBJ2-1
CASTRNVGGGWQFF
TGTGCCAGCACTCGAAATGTTGGGGGGGGATGGCAGTTCTTC
>TRBV6-9|few|TRBD1|16|TRBJ1-2
CASSYGTGAFNYGYTF
TGTGCCAGCAGTTATGGGACAGGGGCCTTCAACTATGGCTACACCTTC
>TRBV28|few|.|15|TRBJ2-1
CASSSLEESYNEQFF
TGTGCCAGCAGTAGTCTAGAAGAGTCCTACAATGAGCAGTTCTTC
>TRBV28|.|.|17|TRBJ2-5
CASSLSRTFRDLETQYF
TGTGCCAGCAGTCTCAGCCGGACATTTCGGGATTTAGAGACCCAGTACTTC
>TRBV6-2/TRBV6-3|hyperexpanded|TRBD1|13|TRBJ1-2
CASSRDRARGYTF
TGTGCCAGCAGCCGGGACAGAGCCCGCGGCTACACCTTC
>TRBV19|few|.|13|TRBJ1-1
CASSVEQGSEAFF
TGTGCCAGTAGTGTCGAACAGGGATCTGAAGCTTTCTTT
>TRBV7-2|.|TRBD2|14|TRBJ2-3
CASSVPGLAGTQYF
TGTGCCAGCAGCGTACCGGGACTAGCGGGTACGCAGTATTTT
>TRBV6-5|.|.|15|TRBJ1-3
CASSFDEGSGNTIYF
TGTGCCAGCAGTTTCGATGAAGGGTCTGGAAACACCATATATTTT